This TCR beta chain was recovered during a study of shared clonotypes between healthy human individuals. Overall study results and limits: Against clonotypes common to all four donors, non-shared ones had lower generation probabilities.

Details on this clone: Its antigen is as yet unknown.

V was cut by 3 bases and J by 0 bases, with 14 bases left in between. Germline CDR1 MNHNS, CDR2 SASEGT. The CDR3 contains 17 residues. Each replicate PCR on the sorted subsets used about 0.2 ug DNA (roughly 27,000 T cell genomes). Here immunoSEQ multiplex PCR was the method, and the copy in TCRdb shows in-frame clones only, minus some. The sample lists approximately 620,000 clones, 97% occurring once. The chain employs TRBV6-1 and TRBJ1-4; D remains unclear. The receptor comes from a woman aged 25 to 39 in good health. The sequencing input was naive CD4+ T cells sorted from blood. Noted subset: CD45RA+ positively selected. In nucleotides, the CDR3 is TGTGCCAGCAGTGAGACTCGACACATATCAACTAATGAAAAACTGTTTTTT. This translates into CASSETRHISTNEKLFF.